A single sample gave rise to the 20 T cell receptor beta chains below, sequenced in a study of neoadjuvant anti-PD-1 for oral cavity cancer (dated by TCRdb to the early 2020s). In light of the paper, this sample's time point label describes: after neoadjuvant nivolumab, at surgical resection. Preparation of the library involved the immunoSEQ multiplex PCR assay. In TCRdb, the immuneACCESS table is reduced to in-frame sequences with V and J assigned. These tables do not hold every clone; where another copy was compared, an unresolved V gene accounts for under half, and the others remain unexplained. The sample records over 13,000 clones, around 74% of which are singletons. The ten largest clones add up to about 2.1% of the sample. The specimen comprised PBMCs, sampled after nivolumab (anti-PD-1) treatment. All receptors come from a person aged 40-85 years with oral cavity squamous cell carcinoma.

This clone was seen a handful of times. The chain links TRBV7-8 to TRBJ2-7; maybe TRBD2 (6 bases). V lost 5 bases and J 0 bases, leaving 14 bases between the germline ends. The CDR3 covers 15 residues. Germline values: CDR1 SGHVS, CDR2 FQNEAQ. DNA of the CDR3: TGTGCCAGCAGCACCCGGTGGGGAGGCTCCTACGAGCAGTACTTC. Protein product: CASSTRWGGSYEQYF.

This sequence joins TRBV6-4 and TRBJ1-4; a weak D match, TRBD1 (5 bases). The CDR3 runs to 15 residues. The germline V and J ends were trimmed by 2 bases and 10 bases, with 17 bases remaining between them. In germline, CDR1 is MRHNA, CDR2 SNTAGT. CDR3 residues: CASSDPHAGGRKLFF. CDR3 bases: TGTGCCAGCAGTGACCCCCACGCGGGGGGACGAAAACTGTTTTTT.

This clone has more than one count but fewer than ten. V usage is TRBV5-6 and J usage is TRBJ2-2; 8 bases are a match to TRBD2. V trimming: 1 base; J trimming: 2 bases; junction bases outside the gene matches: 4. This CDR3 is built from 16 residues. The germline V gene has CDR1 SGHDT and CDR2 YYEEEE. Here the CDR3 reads CASSLPAGGNTGELFF. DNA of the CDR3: TGTGCCAGCAGCTTGCCTGCGGGGGGCAACACCGGGGAGCTGTTTTTT. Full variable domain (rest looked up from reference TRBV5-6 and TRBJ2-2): DAGVTQSPTHLIKTRGQQVTLRCSPKSGHDTVSWYQQALGQGPQFIFQYYEEEERQRGNFPDRFSGHQFPNYSSELNVNALLLGDSALYLCASSLPAGGNTGELFFGEGSRLTVL.

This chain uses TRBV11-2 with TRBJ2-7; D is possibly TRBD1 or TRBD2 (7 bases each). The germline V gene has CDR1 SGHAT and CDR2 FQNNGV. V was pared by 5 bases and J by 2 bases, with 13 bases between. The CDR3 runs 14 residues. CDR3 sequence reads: CASSPTGRAYEQYF. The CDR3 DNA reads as TGTGCCAGCAGCCCGACAGGGAGGGCCTACGAGCAGTACTTC.

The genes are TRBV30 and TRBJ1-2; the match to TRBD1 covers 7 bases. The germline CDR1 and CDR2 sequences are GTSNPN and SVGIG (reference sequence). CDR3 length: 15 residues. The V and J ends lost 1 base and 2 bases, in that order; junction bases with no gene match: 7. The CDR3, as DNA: TGTGCCTGGAGTGACCCGCCGGGACAGAACTATGGCTACACCTTC. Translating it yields CAWSDPPGQNYGYTF.

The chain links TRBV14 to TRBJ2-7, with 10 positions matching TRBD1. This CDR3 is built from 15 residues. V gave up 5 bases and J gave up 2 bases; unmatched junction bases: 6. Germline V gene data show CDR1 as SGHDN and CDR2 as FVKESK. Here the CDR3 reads CASSSPGTGAYEQYF. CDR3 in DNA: TGTGCCAGCAGCTCTCCCGGGACAGGGGCCTACGAGCAGTACTTC.

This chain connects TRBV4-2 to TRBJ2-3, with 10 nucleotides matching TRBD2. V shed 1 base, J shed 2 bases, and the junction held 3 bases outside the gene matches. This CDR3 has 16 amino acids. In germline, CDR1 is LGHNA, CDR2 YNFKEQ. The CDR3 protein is CASSQALAGATDTQYF. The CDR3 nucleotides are TGTGCCAGCAGCCAAGCGCTAGCGGGGGCCACAGATACGCAGTATTTT.

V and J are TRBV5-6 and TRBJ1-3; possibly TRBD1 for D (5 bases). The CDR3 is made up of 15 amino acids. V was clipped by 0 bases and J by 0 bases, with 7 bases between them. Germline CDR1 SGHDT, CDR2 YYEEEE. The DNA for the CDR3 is TGTGCCAGCAGCTTGGGGGGGTTCTCTGGAAACACCATATATTTT. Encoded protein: CASSLGGFSGNTIYF.

The CDR3 region has the DNA TGTGCCAGCAGTGACTCGACAGGGGGGCCCAATGAGCAGTTCTTC. Protein product: CASSDSTGGPNEQFF. The chain joins TRBV6-4 to TRBJ2-1; 9 bases align to TRBD1. CDR3 length: 15 residues. Germline CDR1 is MRHNA and CDR2 is SNTAGT. After removal of 0 bases from V and 6 bases from J, the junction contained 3 bases not matched to a gene.

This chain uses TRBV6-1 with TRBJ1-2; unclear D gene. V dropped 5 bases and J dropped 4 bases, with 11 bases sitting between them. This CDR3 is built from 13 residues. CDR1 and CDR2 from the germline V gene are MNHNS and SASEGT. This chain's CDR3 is CASSPTQPYGYTF. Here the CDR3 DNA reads TGTGCCAGCAGTCCGACGCAGCCCTATGGCTACACCTTC.

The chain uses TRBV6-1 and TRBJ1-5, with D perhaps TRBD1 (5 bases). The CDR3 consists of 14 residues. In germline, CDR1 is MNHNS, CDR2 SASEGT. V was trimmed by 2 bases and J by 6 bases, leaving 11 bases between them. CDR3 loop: CASSELGVSQPQHF. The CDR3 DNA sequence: TGTGCCAGCAGTGAATTAGGGGTTAGTCAGCCCCAGCATTTT.

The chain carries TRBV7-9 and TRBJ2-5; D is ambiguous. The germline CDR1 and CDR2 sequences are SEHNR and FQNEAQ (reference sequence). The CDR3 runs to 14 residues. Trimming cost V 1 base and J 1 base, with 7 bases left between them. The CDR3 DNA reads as TGTGCCAGCAGCTTAGGTCTCCCCCAAGAGACCCAGTACTTC. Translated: CASSLGLPQETQYF.

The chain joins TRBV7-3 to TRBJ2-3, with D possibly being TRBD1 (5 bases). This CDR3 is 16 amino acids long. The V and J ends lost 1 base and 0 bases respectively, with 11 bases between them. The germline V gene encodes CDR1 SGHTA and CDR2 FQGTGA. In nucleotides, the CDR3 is TGTGCCAGCAGCTTAAGGGGCGGAGCTAGCACAGATACGCAGTATTTT. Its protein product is CASSLRGGASTDTQYF.

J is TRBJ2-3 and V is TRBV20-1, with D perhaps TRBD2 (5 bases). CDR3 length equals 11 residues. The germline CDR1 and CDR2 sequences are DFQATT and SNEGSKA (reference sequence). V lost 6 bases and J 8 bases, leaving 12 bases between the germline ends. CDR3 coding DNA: TGCAGTGCCGACCGAGGGAGTACGCAGTATTTT. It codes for CSADRGSTQYF.

The CDR3 DNA sequence: TGTGCCAGCAGCTTTTCGGGGGCTAATGAAAAACTGTTTTTT. Translation: CASSFSGANEKLFF. The chain links TRBV7-6 to TRBJ1-4, with a possible D match to TRBD1 (5 bases). The germline V gene encodes CDR1 SGHVS and CDR2 FNYEAQ. V was shortened by 3 bases and J by 3 bases, with 8 bases between the two germline ends. The CDR3 loop spans 14 amino acids. Looking up the rest from reference TRBV7-6 and TRBJ1-4 gives the full variable domain: GAGVSQSPRYKVTKRGQDVALRCDPISGHVSLYWYRQALGQGPEFLTYFNYEAQQDKSGLPNDRFSAERPEGSISTLTIQRTEQRDSAMYRCASSFSGANEKLFFGSGTQLSVL.

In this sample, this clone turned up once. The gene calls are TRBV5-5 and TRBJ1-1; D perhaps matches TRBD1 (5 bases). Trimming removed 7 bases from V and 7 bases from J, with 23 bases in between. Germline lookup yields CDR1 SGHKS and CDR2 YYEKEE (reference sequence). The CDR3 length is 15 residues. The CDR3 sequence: CASVLYPGPPNEAFF. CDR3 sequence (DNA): TGTGCCAGCGTTCTTTACCCGGGACCTCCGAATGAAGCTTTCTTT.

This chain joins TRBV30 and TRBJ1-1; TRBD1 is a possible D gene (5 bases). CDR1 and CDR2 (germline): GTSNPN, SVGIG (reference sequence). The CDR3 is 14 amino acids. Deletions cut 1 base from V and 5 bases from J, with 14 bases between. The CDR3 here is CAWSAGAIGTEAFF. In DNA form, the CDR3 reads TGTGCCTGGAGTGCTGGGGCTATAGGGACTGAAGCTTTCTTT.

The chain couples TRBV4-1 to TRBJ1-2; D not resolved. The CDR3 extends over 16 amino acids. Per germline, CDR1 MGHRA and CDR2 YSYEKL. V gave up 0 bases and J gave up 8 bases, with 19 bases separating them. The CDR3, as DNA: TGCGCCAGCAGCCAAGATTTTTCAGAGAGGAGTCGGGGCTACACCTTC. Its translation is CASSQDFSERSRGYTF.

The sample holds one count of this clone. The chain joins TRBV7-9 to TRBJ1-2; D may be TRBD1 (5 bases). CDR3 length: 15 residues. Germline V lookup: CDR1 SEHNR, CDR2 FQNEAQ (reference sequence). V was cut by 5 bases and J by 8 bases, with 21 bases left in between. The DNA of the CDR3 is TGTGCCAGCAGCCCCCGGTCAGGGCCTCTAGTGGGCTACACCTTC. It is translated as CASSPRSGPLVGYTF.

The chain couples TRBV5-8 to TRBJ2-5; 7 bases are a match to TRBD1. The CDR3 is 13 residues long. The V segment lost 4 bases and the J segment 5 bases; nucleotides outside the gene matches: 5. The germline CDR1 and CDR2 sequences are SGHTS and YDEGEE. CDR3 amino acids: CASSRDRVETQYF. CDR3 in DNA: TGTGCCAGCAGCCGCGACAGGGTGGAGACCCAGTACTTC.